A single sample gave rise to the 15 T cell receptor beta chains below, sequenced in a study of Graves' ophthalmopathy and Graves' hyperthyroidism. The TCR beta CDR3 regions underwent amplification from RNA transcripts. Second-round multiplex PCR followed a first-round RT-PCR using HTBI primers. Each CDR3 protein gets one entry after TCRdb re-called the multiplex PCR reads with MiXCR. The sample holds roughly 1.1 million distinct CDR3 sequences; around a third are singletons and the top ten take over 8.5%. The sequencing input was peripheral blood or thyroid tissue (not recorded which). Receptor source: an adult man with Graves' hyperthyroidism.

This clonotype has at least ten counts. The chain has TRBV7-9 and TRBJ2-5; a weak D match, TRBD1 (6 bases). Germline values: CDR1 SEHNR, CDR2 FQNEAQ (reference sequence). The CDR3 loop spans 15 amino acids. The V end was cut by 3 bases, the J end by 0 bases, with 11 bases between. The CDR3 nucleotides read TGTGCCAGCAGCTTGCTAGGACAGCACCAAGAGACCCAGTACTTC. Residues: CASSLLGQHQETQYF.

CDR3 nucleotides: TGTGCCAGCAGCCTGGTATTCTCAGCGGGGGGCTATGGCTACACCTTC. Translation: CASSLVFSAGGYGYTF. The V and J genes are TRBV5-6 and TRBJ1-2, with D perhaps matching TRBD1 (5 bases). CDR3 length: 16 amino acids. Trimming took 4 bases from V and 4 from J, leaving 20 bases between them. Germline CDR1 SGHDT, CDR2 YYEEEE. Together with reference TRBV5-6 and TRBJ1-2, the CDR3 gives the full variable domain: DAGVTQSPTHLIKTRGQQVTLRCSPKSGHDTVSWYQQALGQGPQFIFQYYEEEERQRGNFPDRFSGHQFPNYSSELNVNALLLGDSALYLCASSLVFSAGGYGYTFGSGTRLTVV.

The genes are TRBV6-4 and TRBJ2-7, with 7 bases matching TRBD2. This CDR3 spans 15 amino acids. Per germline, CDR1 MRHNA and CDR2 SNTAGT. The trim removed 5 bases at V and 2 bases at J, leaving 9 bases unmatched. CDR3 residues: CASSYGLAVTYEQYF. CDR3 DNA: TGTGCCAGCAGTTACGGGCTAGCGGTTACCTACGAGCAGTACTTC.

This clonotype came up many times. This chain connects TRBV20-1 to TRBJ1-1, with D hard to call. With 8 bases removed from V and 10 bases from J, the gap between germline ends came to 14 bases. The CDR3 has 10 residues. Germline V gives CDR1 DFQATT, CDR2 SNEGSKA (reference sequence). The CDR3 DNA follows: TGCAGTAGGGAGGGTTTGGGAGCTTTCTTT. Protein product: CSREGLGAFF.

Note on this clonotype: One end of the junction does not line up with germline, which may come from a read error. The chain has TRBV29-1 and TRBJ2-2; D possibly uses TRBD1 or TRBD2 (7 bases each). The CDR3 is made up of 15 amino acids. Germline values: CDR1 SQVTM, CDR2 ANQGSEA. The CDR3 reads CASSIQGRESGELFF. The CDR3 DNA sequence: TGTGCCAGCAGTATACAGGGGAGGGAATCCGGGGAGCTGTTTTTT.

This clonotype was counted at least ten times. The J gene is TRBJ1-6, the V gene TRBV5-5, with D possibly TRBD1 on 5 matching bases. The CDR3 sequence is 14 residues long. Trimming took off 1 base at V and 5 bases at J, with 7 bases between the two ends. Germline V gives CDR1 SGHKS, CDR2 YYEKEE (reference sequence). The CDR3 nucleotides read TGTGCCAGCAGCTTGAAGACAGATAATTCACCCCTCCACTTT. As protein: CASSLKTDNSPLHF.

This clonotype was observed a few times. V usage is TRBV12-3 or TRBV12-4 and J usage is TRBJ2-7; 8 positions match TRBD1. CDR3 size: 17 residues. V was pared by 6 bases and J by 4 bases, with 17 bases of the junction left unmatched. CDR3 bases: TGTGCCAGCAGAACGATCGGTGGGCAGGGGGCAGGTTACGAGCAGTACTTC. It is translated as CASRTIGGQGAGYEQYF.

In the case of this clonotype: A much larger clone lies a single base off, so this may be a read error. The chain combines TRBV5-1 with TRBJ1-2; 8 nucleotides line up with TRBD1. Germline V gives CDR1 SGHRS, CDR2 YFSETQ. The CDR3 has 16 amino acids. Trimming took 4 bases from V and 7 from J; bases not matched to a gene: 15. Here the CDR3 reads CASSLTLGQASVGYTF. In nucleotides, the CDR3 is TGCGCCAGCAGCCTGACTCTGGGACAGGCGAGCGTTGGCTACACCTTC.

The genes are TRBV14 and TRBJ1-5, with no clear D. Germline V lookup: CDR1 SGHDN, CDR2 FVKESK. The CDR3 extends over 11 amino acids. V shed 3 bases and J shed 15 bases, with 12 bases lying between them. The CDR3 DNA reads TGTGCCAGCAGCCAGTTTCTATACGGGCATTTT. This gives the protein CASSQFLYGHF.

This clonotype has a handful of counts. The V and J genes are TRBV3-1 and TRBJ2-5, with 12 bases matching TRBD2. With 2 bases clipped from V and 5 bases from J, the junction kept 6 bases outside the gene matches. Germline assignment: CDR1 LGHDT and CDR2 YNNKEL (reference sequence). The CDR3 has 16 residues. Here the CDR3 DNA reads TGTGCCAGCAGCCAATTACTAGCGGGGGGAGGGGAGACCCAGTACTTC. This sequence encodes CASSQLLAGGGETQYF.

A few counts support this clonotype. The CDR3 ends on some other residue instead of the conserved phenylalanine or tryptophan, so this is likely a read error. The chain uses TRBV15 and TRBJ1-2, with 10 bases lining up with TRBD1. This CDR3 contains 14 residues. The germline gives CDR1 LNHNV, CDR2 YYDKDF (reference sequence). CDR3 sequence: CATSRDRGGYGYTL. The DNA of the CDR3 is TGCGCCACCAGCAGGGACAGGGGAGGCTATGGCTACACCCTC.

At least ten counts were recorded for this clonotype. Its ends do not fully match the called genes, so a read error is possible. V and J are TRBV10-3 and TRBJ1-2, with TRBD1 as a possible D gene (5 bases). The CDR3 length is 15 residues. Looked up from germline, CDR1 is ENHRY and CDR2 is SYGVKD. The CDR3 reads CATSRRGPARYGYTF. CDR3 DNA sequence: TGTGCCACCAGTCGGAGGGGCCCGGCACGCTATGGCTACACCTTC.

The chain combines TRBV7-9 with TRBJ1-1, with no clear D. CDR3 length: 11 amino acids. V dropped 7 bases and J dropped 4 bases, with 7 bases sitting between them. The germline V gene has CDR1 SEHNR and CDR2 FQNEAQ (reference sequence). CDR3 bases: TGTGCCAGCATGAGTGGCACTGAAGCTTTCTTT. Its translation is CASMSGTEAFF.

For this clonotype: A junction boundary mismatches the germline segment, possibly from a read error. The rearrangement links TRBV29-1 to TRBJ1-2; D not resolved. CDR3 length: 12 residues. CDR1 is SQVTM, CDR2 ANQGSEA, per germline. The CDR3 region is CSVVGRESGYAF. The DNA of the CDR3 is TGCAGCGTTGTAGGACGGGAGTCGGGCTACGCCTTC.

V and J are TRBV27 and TRBJ1-5; no clear D gene. Germline V CDR1 and CDR2: MNHEY, SMNVEV (reference sequence). The V gene lost 4 bases and the J gene lost 4 bases, with 14 bases spanning the gap. The CDR3 runs to 15 residues. CDR3 sequence reads: CASSSTPTPNQPQHF. DNA for the CDR3: TGTGCCAGCAGTTCCACTCCGACACCGAATCAGCCCCAGCATTTT.